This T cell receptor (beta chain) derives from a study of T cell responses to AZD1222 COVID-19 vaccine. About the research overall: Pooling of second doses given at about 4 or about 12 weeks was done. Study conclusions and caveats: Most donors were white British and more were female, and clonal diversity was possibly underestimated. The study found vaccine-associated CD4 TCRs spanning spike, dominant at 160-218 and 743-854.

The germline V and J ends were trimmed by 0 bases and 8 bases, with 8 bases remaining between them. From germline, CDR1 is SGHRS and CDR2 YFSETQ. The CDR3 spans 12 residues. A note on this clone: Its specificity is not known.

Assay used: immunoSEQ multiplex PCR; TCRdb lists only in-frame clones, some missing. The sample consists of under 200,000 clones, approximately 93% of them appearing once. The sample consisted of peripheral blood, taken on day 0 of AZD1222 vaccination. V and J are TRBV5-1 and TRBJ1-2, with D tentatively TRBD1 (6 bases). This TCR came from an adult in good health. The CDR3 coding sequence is TGCGCCAGCAGCTTGGTCAGGGGCGGCTACACCTTC. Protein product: CASSLVRGGYTF. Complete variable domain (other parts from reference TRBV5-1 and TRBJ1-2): KAGVTQTPRYLIKTRGQQVTLSCSPISGHRSVSWYQQTPGQGLQFLFEYFSETQRNKGNFPGRFSGRQFSNSRSEMNVSTLELGDSALYLCASSLVRGGYTFGSGTRLTVV.